Listed below are T cell receptor beta chains from one sample, sequenced in a study of T-cell memory formation after mild COVID-19. One entry per CDR3 protein results from TCRdb running MiXCR on the 5' RACE reads. The table shows under 300,000 distinct CDR3 sequences, with 15% to 20% occurring only once. Sequenced material: PBMCs or a T cell subset sorted from them (not recorded which). The origin of the receptors is a man between 18 and 35 years old who had mild COVID-19 (a few samples of this study predate the infection). Cell type and time point are not known. Each CDR3 is given with its conserved first and last residue. D genes are given only for firm matches. Size is omitted from some rows. Given values are once, few, many or a class for expanded clones.

>TRBD1|TRBJ2-7|TRBV5-1|few
CASSLLGTGGHEQYF
>-|TRBJ2-1|TRBV20-1|few
CSAMLSSYNEQFF
>-|TRBJ2-3|TRBV20-1|few
CSARELNRGTDTQYF
>-|TRBJ1-4|TRBV6-5|many
CASSYRGEDEKLFF
>-|TRBJ2-3|TRBV10-3|-
CATQGRGRDTQYF
>TRBD1|TRBJ1-5|TRBV6-6|few
CASRRSGTGNQPQHF
>-|TRBJ2-5|TRBV5-1|-
CASSLVPQQETQYF
>-|TRBJ1-2|TRBV6-5|-
CASSYFDRPNSGYTF
>TRBD1|TRBJ1-1|TRBV4-2|-
CASSQRVPGQAGSEAFF
>TRBD2|TRBJ2-3|TRBV7-2|few
CASSLGVAGGGLADTQYF
>-|TRBJ2-2|TRBV2|-
CASSSPGTGELFF
>TRBD1|TRBJ2-1|TRBV2|-
CASSEGTGFYNEQFF
>-|TRBJ1-2|TRBV7-2|-
CASSVDRLLNYGYTF
>-|TRBJ1-1|TRBV7-2|-
CASRTTAGNTEAFF
>-|TRBJ2-2|TRBV14|few
CASSPRTPAYGELFF
>-|TRBJ1-5|TRBV29-1|few
CSVSEGYNQPQHF
>-|TRBJ1-1|TRBV12-3/TRBV12-4|many
CASSFVRGYNTEAFF
>TRBD1|TRBJ2-7|TRBV20-1|-
CSARGQYYEQYF
>TRBD2|TRBJ2-7|TRBV7-9|many
CASSLAGGTYEQYF
>TRBD2|TRBJ2-2|TRBV14|few
CASSQIAGATGELFF
>TRBD1|TRBJ2-7|TRBV2|few
CASSVDRESSYEQYF
>TRBD2|TRBJ2-7|TRBV4-3|once
CASSFRLAGAEGYEQYF
>-|TRBJ2-7|TRBV12-3/TRBV12-4|few
CASTWGRSYEQYF
>TRBD2|TRBJ2-3|TRBV5-1|few
CASGPIAGGQFTQYF
>TRBD1|TRBJ2-1|TRBV5-1|many
CASSFTGTEVNEQFF
>TRBD1|TRBJ1-1|TRBV2|few
CASSGQGQNTEAFF
>-|TRBJ2-6|TRBV10-2|few
CASRTVSGANVLTF
>-|TRBJ1-1|TRBV5-1|many
CASSLAQGPEAFF
>TRBD1|TRBJ2-4|TRBV15|-
CATSPRTGGFAKNIQYF
>TRBD2|TRBJ2-3|TRBV7-3|-
CASSVAGTSRTDTQYF
>-|TRBJ1-2|TRBV11-2|-
CASSSRQGFYTF
>-|TRBJ1-5|TRBV7-2|few
CASSLQVGNQPQHF
>TRBD1|TRBJ2-5|TRBV25-1|-
CASSERGTAQETQYF
>-|TRBJ1-1|TRBV5-1|few
CASSLDPGAVTEAFF
>TRBD2|TRBJ2-5|TRBV7-9|many
CASSLGASGEETQYF
>TRBD1|TRBJ1-1|TRBV7-9|few
CASNTGVEQAFF
>-|TRBJ1-2|TRBV20-1|-
CSARESGLNYGYTF